This T cell receptor beta chain was sequenced in a study of identical twins. TCRdb independently ran MiXCR on the 5' RACE reads; one entry per CDR3 protein. The table lists roughly 690,000 distinct CDR3 sequences, roughly 6% of them singletons. Study conclusions and caveats: Insertions ran lower in abundant cord blood beta clonotypes, though not in memory repertoires. Models underpredicted monozygotic twin sharing of out-of-frame TCR alpha.

Healthy Caucasians supplied all donations. Remarks on this clonotype: The antigen is not known.

The sequence was collected from a man aged 18 to 35 in good health. What was sequenced was naive T cells sorted from blood.

The CDR3: CASSQEGGVGTEAFF. CDR3 nucleotide sequence: TGTGCCAGCAGCCAAGAAGGTGGGGTGGGGACTGAAGCTTTCTTT. This rearrangement joins TRBV3-1 to TRBJ1-1; D not resolved. This CDR3 comprises 15 residues. Trimming took 0 bases from V and 5 from J, leaving 13 bases between them. The V gene's germline CDR1 is LGHDT and CDR2 YNNKEL (reference sequence).